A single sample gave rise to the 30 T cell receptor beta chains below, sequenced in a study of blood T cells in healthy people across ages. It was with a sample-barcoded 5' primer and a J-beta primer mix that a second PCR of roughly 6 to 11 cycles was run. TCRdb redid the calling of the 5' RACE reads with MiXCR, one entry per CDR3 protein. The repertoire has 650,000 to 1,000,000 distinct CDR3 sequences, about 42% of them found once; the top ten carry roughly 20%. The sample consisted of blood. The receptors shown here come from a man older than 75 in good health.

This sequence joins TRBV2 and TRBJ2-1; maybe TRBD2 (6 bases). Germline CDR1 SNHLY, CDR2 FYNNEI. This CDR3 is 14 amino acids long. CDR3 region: CAGRRGTSYNEQFF. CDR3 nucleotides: TGTGCGGGGAGACGGGGGACGTCCTACAATGAGCAGTTCTTC.

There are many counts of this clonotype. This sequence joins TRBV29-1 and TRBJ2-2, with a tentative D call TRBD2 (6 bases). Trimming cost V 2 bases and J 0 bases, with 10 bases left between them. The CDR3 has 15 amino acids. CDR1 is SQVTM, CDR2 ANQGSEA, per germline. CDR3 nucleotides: TGCAGCGTTGAATCGGGAGAGACGAACACCGGGGAGCTGTTTTTT. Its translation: CSVESGETNTGELFF.

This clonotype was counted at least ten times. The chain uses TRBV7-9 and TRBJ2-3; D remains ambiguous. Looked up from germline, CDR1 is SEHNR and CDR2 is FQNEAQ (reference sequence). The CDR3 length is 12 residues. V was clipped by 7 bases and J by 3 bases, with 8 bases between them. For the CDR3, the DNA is TGTGCCAGCACCCCGACTACAGATACGCAGTATTTT. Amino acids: CASTPTTDTQYF.

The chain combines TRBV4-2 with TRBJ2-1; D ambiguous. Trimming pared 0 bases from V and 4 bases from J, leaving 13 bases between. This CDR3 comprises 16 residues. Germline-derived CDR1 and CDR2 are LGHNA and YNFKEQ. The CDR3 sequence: CASSQDLNFLYNEQFF. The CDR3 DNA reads TGTGCCAGCAGCCAAGACTTGAATTTTCTGTACAATGAGCAGTTCTTC.

DNA for the CDR3: TGTGCCAGCAGCTTGGGGCGGGCAGATGGGGGAATGAGCACTGAAGCTTTCTTT. It is translated as CASSLGRADGGMSTEAFF. This sequence joins TRBV5-6 and TRBJ1-1, with a tentative D call TRBD1 (5 bases). Trimming left V 0 bases short and J 4 bases short, with 22 bases between. Germline V gives CDR1 SGHDT, CDR2 YYEEEE. The CDR3 spans 18 residues. Complete variable domain (other parts from reference TRBV5-6 and TRBJ1-1): DAGVTQSPTHLIKTRGQQVTLRCSPKSGHDTVSWYQQALGQGPQFIFQYYEEEERQRGNFPDRFSGHQFPNYSSELNVNALLLGDSALYLCASSLGRADGGMSTEAFFGQGTRLTVV.

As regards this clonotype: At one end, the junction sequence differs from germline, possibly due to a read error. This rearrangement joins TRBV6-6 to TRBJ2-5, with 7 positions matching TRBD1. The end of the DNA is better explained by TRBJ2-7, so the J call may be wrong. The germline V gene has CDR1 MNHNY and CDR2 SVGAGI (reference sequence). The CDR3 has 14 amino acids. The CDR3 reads CASKEGQVSSEQYF. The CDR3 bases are TGTGCCAGCAAAGAAGGACAGGTATCCTCCGAGCAGTACTTC.

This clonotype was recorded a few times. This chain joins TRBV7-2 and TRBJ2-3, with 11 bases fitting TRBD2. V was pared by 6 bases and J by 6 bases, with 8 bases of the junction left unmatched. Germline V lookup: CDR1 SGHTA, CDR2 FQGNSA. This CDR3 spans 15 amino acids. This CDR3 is CASRPPGLAVDTQYF. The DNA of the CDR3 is TGTGCCAGCAGACCTCCGGGACTAGCGGTTGATACGCAGTATTTT.

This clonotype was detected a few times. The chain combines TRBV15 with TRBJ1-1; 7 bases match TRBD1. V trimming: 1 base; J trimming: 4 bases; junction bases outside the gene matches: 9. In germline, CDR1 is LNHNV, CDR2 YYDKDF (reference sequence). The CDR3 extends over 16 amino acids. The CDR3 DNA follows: TGTGCCACCAGCAGAGGGTTGGGGACAGTAGGCACTGAAGCTTTCTTT. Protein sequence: CATSRGLGTVGTEAFF.

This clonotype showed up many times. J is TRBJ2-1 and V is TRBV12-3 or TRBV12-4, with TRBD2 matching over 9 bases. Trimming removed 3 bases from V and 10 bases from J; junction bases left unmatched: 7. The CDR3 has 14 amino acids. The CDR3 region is CASSFRGRAREQFF. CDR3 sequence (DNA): TGTGCCAGCAGTTTTCGCGGGAGGGCCCGGGAGCAGTTCTTC.

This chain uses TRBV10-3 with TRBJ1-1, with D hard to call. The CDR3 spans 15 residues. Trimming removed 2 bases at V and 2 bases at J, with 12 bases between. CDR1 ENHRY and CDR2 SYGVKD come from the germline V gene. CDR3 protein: CAISETGSPNTEAFF. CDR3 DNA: TGTGCCATCAGTGAGACCGGCAGCCCCAACACTGAAGCTTTCTTT.

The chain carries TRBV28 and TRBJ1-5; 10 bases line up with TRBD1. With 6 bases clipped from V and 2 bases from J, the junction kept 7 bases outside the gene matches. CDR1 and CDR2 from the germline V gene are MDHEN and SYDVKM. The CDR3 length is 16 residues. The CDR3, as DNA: TGTGCCAGCAGGGGCTGGGACAGGGGAGGCAATCAGCCCCAGCATTTT. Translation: CASRGWDRGGNQPQHF.

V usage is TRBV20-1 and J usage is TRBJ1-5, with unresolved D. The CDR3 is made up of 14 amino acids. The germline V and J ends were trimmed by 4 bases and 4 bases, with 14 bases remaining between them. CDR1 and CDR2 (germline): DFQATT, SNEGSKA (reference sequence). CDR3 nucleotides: TGCAGTGCTAATTCTCCGGGAGGGAATCAGCCCCAGCATTTT. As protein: CSANSPGGNQPQHF.

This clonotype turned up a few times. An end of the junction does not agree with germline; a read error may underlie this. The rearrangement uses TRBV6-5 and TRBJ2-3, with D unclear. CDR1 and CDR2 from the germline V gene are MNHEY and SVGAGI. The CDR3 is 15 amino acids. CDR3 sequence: CATSYAAGSPDTQYF. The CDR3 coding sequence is TGTGCCACCAGTTATGCCGCCGGCTCCCCAGATACGCAGTATTTT.

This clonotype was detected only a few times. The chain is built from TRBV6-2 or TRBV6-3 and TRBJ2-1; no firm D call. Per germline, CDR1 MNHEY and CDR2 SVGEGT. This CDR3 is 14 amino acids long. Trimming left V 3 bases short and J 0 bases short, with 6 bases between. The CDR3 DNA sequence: TGTGCCAGCAGTTATGTTTCCTCCTACAATGAGCAGTTCTTC. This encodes CASSYVSSYNEQFF.

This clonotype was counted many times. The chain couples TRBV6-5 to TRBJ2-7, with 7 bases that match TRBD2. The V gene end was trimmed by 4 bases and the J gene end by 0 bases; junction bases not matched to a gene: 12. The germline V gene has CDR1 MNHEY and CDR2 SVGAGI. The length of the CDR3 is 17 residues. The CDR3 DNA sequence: TGTGCCAGCAGTTCCCATCGAGCCGGGGGGAGCTCCTACGAGCAGTACTTC. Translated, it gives CASSSHRAGGSSYEQYF.

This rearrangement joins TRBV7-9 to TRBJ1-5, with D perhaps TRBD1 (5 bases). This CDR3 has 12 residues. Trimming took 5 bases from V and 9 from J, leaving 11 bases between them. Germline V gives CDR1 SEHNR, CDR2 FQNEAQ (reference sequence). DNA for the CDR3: TGTGCCAGCAGCCAGACAGATTCGCCCCAGCATTTT. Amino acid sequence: CASSQTDSPQHF.

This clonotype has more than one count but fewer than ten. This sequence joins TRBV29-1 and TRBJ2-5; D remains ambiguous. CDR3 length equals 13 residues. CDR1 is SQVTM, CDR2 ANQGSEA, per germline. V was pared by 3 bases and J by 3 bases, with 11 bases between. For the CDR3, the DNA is TGCAGCGTTGACTTTCGAGAGGAAGAGACCCAGTACTTC. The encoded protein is CSVDFREEETQYF.

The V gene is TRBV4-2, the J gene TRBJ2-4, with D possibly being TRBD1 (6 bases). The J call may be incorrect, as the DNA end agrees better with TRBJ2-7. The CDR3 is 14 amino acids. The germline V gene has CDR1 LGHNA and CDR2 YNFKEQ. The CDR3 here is CASSQDDRSYEQYF. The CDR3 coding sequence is TGTGCCAGCAGCCAAGACGACAGGTCCTACGAGCAGTACTTC.

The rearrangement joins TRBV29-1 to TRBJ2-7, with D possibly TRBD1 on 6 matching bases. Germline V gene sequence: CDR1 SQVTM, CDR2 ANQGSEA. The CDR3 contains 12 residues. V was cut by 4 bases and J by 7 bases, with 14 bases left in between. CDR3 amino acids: CSVAPDSPEQYF. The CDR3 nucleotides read TGCAGCGTTGCACCGGACAGTCCGGAGCAGTACTTC.

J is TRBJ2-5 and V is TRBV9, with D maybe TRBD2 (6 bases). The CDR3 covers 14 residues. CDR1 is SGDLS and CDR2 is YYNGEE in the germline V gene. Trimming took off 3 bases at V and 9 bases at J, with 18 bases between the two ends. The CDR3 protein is CASSASRGPGAQYF. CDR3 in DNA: TGTGCCAGCAGCGCCTCCCGTGGGCCGGGGGCCCAGTACTTC.

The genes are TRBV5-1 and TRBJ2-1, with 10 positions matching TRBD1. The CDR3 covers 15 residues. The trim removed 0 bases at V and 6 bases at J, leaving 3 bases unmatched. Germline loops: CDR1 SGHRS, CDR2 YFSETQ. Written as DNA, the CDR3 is TGCGCCAGCAGCTTGGGACAGGGGGCGTTCAATGAGCAGTTCTTC. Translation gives CASSLGQGAFNEQFF.

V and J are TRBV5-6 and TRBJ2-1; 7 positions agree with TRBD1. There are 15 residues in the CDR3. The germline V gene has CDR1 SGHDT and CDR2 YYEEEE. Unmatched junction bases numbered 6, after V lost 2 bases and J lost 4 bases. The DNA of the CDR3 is TGTGCCAGCAGCTTTTTGTCAGGGGGTTACAATGAGCAGTTCTTC. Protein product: CASSFLSGGYNEQFF.

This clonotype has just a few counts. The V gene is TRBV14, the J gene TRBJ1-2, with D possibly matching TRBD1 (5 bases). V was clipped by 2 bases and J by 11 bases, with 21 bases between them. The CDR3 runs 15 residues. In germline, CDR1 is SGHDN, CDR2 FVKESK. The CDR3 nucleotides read TGTGCCAGCAGCCAATGGGACGGCGGTGGGAAGGGGTACACCTTC. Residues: CASSQWDGGGKGYTF.

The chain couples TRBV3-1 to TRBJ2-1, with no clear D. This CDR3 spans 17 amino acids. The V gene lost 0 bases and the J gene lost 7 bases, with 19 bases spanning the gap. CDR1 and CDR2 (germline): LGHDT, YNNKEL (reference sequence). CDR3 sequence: CASSQDNLMFILNEQFF. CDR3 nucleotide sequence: TGTGCCAGCAGCCAAGATAATCTAATGTTTATCCTAAATGAGCAGTTCTTC.

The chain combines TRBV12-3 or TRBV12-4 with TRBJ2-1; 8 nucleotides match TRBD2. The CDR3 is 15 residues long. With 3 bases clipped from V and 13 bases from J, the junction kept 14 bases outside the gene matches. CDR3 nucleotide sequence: TGTGCCAGCAGTTTTTTACTGACTAGCGAGGAGACCCAGTTCTTC. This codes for CASSFLLTSEETQFF.

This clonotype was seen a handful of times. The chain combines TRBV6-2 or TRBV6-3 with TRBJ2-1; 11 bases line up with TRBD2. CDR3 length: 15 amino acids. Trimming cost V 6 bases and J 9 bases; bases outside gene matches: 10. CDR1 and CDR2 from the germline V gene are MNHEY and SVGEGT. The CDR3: CASRSSGRNRGEQFF. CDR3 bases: TGTGCCAGCAGATCTAGCGGGAGGAACAGGGGTGAGCAGTTCTTC.

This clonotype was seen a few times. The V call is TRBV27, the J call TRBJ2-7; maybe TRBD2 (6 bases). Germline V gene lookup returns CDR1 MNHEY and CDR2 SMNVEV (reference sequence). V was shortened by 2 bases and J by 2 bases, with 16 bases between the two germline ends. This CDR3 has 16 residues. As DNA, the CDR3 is TGTGCCAGCAGTTTACGCGGAGGGACTGCCCCCTACGAGCAGTACTTC. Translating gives CASSLRGGTAPYEQYF.

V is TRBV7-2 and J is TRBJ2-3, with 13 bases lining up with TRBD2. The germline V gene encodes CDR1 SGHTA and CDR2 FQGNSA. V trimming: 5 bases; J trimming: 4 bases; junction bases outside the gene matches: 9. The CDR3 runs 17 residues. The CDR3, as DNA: TGTGCCAGCAGCCAACTAGCGGGAGGGATGGGGGCAGATACGCAGTATTTT. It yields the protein CASSQLAGGMGADTQYF. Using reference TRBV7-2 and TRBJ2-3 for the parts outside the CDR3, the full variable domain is GAGVSQSPSNKVTEKGKDVELRCDPISGHTALYWYRQSLGQGLEFLIYFQGNSAPDKSGLPSDRFSAERTGGSVSTLTIQRTQQEDSAVYLCASSQLAGGMGADTQYFGPGTRLTVL.

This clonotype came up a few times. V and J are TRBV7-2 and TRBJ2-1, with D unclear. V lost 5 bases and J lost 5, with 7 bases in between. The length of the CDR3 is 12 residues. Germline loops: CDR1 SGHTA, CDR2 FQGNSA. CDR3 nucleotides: TGTGCCAGCAGCGGGATGAACAATGAGCAGTTCTTC. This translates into CASSGMNNEQFF.

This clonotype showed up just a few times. The DNA of the CDR3 is TGTGCCATCTGGACTAGTGGAAGGGATGAGCAGTTCTTC. Translated, it gives CAIWTSGRDEQFF. The V gene is TRBV10-3, the J gene TRBJ2-1, with 7 nucleotides matching TRBD2. CDR3 size: 13 residues. Losses at the gene ends were 8 bases for V and 8 bases for J; bases not matched to a gene: 9. In germline, CDR1 is ENHRY, CDR2 SYGVKD.